What follows is one T cell receptor (beta chain) and its context. Antigen unknown. This sample is part of a study of OX40 agonist ivuxolimab in advanced cancers. Overall study findings and caveats: There was clonal expansion of CD4+ and CD8+ blood T cells by week 6 at 0.1 to 3.0 mg/kg.

Only in-frame clones appear in the TCRdb table, and some are missing; sequencing was by immunoSEQ multiplex PCR. The sample has 60,000 or so clones, about 90% seen once; the top ten hold approximately 4.8%. V was trimmed by 4 bases and J by 3 bases, leaving 19 bases between them. Germline V gene data show CDR1 as MNHEY and CDR2 as SVGAGI. This CDR3 region has 16 residues. The chain combines TRBV6-5 with TRBJ2-7, with D perhaps TRBD2 (6 bases). The sequence derives from an adult with an advanced solid tumor such as melanoma, head and neck, liver or kidney cancer. The sample consisted of CD4+ or CD8+ T cells sorted from blood, taken in a trial of the OX40 agonist ivuxolimab. For the CDR3, the DNA is TGTGCCAGCAGTTCGCCGAGGAATAGCGGTCGCTACGAGCAGTACTTC. Protein product: CASSSPRNSGRYEQYF.